A single sample is the source of the 13 T cell receptor beta chains below, sequenced in a study of blood T cell repertoires in COVID-19. Produced via immunoSEQ multiplex PCR; TCRdb's table is partial and in-frame only. Of 340,000 or so clones listed, more than 70% are singletons. Sequenced material: peripheral blood. These receptor sequences come from a man younger than 40 with active or convalescent COVID-19.

The chain couples TRBV30 to TRBJ2-2; tentative D call: TRBD1 (6 bases). CDR1 GTSNPN and CDR2 SVGIG come from the germline V gene (reference sequence). Between the trimmed V and J ends, which lost 4 bases and 0 bases, there was a span of 12 bases. The CDR3 loop spans 15 amino acids. The CDR3 is CAWTAGVSNTGELFF. CDR3 bases: TGTGCCTGGACCGCAGGGGTATCGAACACCGGGGAGCTGTTTTTT.

The chain uses TRBV7-3 and TRBJ1-6; no reliable D call. Germline-derived CDR1 and CDR2 are SGHTA and FQGTGA. V was cut by 2 bases and J by 6 bases, with 11 bases left in between. The CDR3 is made up of 15 amino acids. CDR3 coding DNA: TGTGCCAGCAGCTTAGAAGCAGGATCTAATTCACCCCTCCACTTT. It is translated as CASSLEAGSNSPLHF.

This rearrangement joins TRBV25-1 to TRBJ1-1; weak D call: TRBD1 (5 bases). The CDR3 sequence is 14 residues long. Germline assignment: CDR1 MGHDK and CDR2 SYGVNS. The germline V and J ends were trimmed by 1 base and 2 bases, with 8 bases remaining between them. In nucleotides, the CDR3 is TGTGCCAGCAGTGAATTAAGGGGAAACACTGAAGCTTTCTTT. Translation: CASSELRGNTEAFF.

V and J are TRBV7-5 and TRBJ2-1; the DNA was not used to check the table's D call, TRBD2. TRBV7-5 is marked as a pseudogene. This CDR3 spans 10 amino acids. CDR3 DNA sequence: TGTGCCAGAGTCTTCAATGAGCAGTTCTTC. Amino acid sequence: CARVFNEQFF.

The CDR3: CASSLEGQSSYEQYF. In nucleotides, the CDR3 is TGTGCCAGCAGCTTGGAGGGCCAGAGCTCCTACGAGCAGTACTTC. The genes are TRBV11-2 and TRBJ2-7; possible D gene TRBD2, 6 bases. V lost 3 bases and J 0 bases, leaving 12 bases between the germline ends. The germline CDR1 and CDR2 sequences are SGHAT and FQNNGV. The CDR3 has 15 amino acids.

The chain uses TRBV21-1 and TRBJ2-3; the table's D call TRBD1 went unverified against the DNA. TRBV21-1 counts as a pseudogene. There are 16 residues in the CDR3. The CDR3 DNA follows: TGTGCCAGCAGCACAGGCCTAACCCGTAGCACAGATACGCAGTATTTT. Residues: CASSTGLTRSTDTQYF.

This chain links TRBV28 with TRBJ1-5; no definite D call. The germline V gene encodes CDR1 MDHEN and CDR2 SYDVKM. The CDR3 is 14 residues long. V was shortened by 2 bases and J by 2 bases, with 7 bases between the two germline ends. The CDR3 loop reads CASSLGVGNQPQHF. CDR3 nucleotides: TGTGCCAGCAGTTTAGGAGTGGGCAATCAGCCCCAGCATTTT.

This clone showed up just once. This sequence joins TRBV27 and TRBJ1-2, with D possibly TRBD1 on 5 matching bases. Germline values: CDR1 MNHEY, CDR2 SMNVEV (reference sequence). The CDR3 sequence is 15 residues long. Trimming took off 2 bases at V and 2 bases at J, with 12 bases between the two ends. The CDR3 DNA follows: TGTGCCAGCAGTTTAGGGGCAGCTAGAAACTATGGCTACACCTTC. Protein: CASSLGAARNYGYTF.

The chain carries TRBV7-2 and TRBJ1-5; 8 nucleotides agree with TRBD1. The CDR3 contains 16 residues. CDR1 is SGHTA and CDR2 is FQGNSA in the germline V gene. Unmatched junction bases numbered 10, after V lost 5 bases and J lost 4 bases. The CDR3 protein is CASSITGTGNNQPQHF. As DNA, the CDR3 is TGTGCCAGCAGCATAACCGGGACAGGCAATAATCAGCCCCAGCATTTT.

This chain links TRBV9 with TRBJ2-3, with 10 positions matching TRBD2. The CDR3 sequence is 16 residues long. In germline, CDR1 is SGDLS, CDR2 YYNGEE. V lost 4 bases, J lost 1 base, and 6 bases stayed unmatched. CDR3 sequence: CASSQLAGMGTDTQYF. As DNA, the CDR3 is TGTGCCAGCAGCCAACTAGCGGGGATGGGCACAGATACGCAGTATTTT.

This chain joins TRBV28 and TRBJ1-1, with 8 bases aligning to TRBD1. This CDR3 is built from 15 residues. Germline assignment: CDR1 MDHEN and CDR2 SYDVKM. V lost 7 bases to trimming and J lost 10 bases; unmatched junction nucleotides: 17. CDR3 protein: CASIPPGGTLGGAFF. CDR3 nucleotides: TGTGCCAGCATCCCCCCAGGGGGCACCCTGGGGGGAGCTTTCTTT.

DNA of the CDR3: TGTGCCAGCAGCCCCGGACAGGGGACCTACAATGAGCAGTTCTTC. Amino acid sequence: CASSPGQGTYNEQFF. The chain joins TRBV9 to TRBJ2-1, with 9 bases that match TRBD1. The germline CDR1 and CDR2 sequences are SGDLS and YYNGEE. J lost 2 bases, V lost 4 bases, and 4 bases had no gene match. The CDR3 sequence is 15 residues long.

This chain connects TRBV19 to TRBJ1-3; D call uncertain. The length of the CDR3 is 15 residues. Germline CDR1 LNHDA, CDR2 SQIVND (reference sequence). V was trimmed by 6 bases and J by 0 bases, leaving 12 bases between them. The chain's CDR3 is CASSQRRSSGNTIYF. The CDR3 nucleotides are TGTGCCAGTAGCCAGAGGCGCAGCTCTGGAAACACCATATATTTT.